This T cell receptor beta chain stems from a study of blood T cell repertoires in COVID-19. Measured with immunoSEQ multiplex PCR; TCRdb has only the in-frame clones, and not every one. This sample has 250,000 to 350,000 clones, with nearly 90% found just once. There are 16 residues in the CDR3. V trimming: 6 bases; J trimming: 4 bases; junction bases outside the gene matches: 12. Looked up from germline, CDR1 is GTSNPN and CDR2 is SVGIG (reference sequence). The recovered donors of Cohort 3 showed two negative PCRs, clearance, or symptom resolution. The source material was PBMCs or T cells enriched from blood (not recorded which). This chain links TRBV30 with TRBJ2-7, with 13 positions matching TRBD2. This clonotype was obtained from a woman in her twenties or thirties who had recovered from COVID-19. CDR3 sequence: CACATSGGPMYYEQYF. The CDR3 DNA follows: TGTGCCTGCGCGACTAGCGGGGGGCCGATGTATTACGAGCAGTACTTC.